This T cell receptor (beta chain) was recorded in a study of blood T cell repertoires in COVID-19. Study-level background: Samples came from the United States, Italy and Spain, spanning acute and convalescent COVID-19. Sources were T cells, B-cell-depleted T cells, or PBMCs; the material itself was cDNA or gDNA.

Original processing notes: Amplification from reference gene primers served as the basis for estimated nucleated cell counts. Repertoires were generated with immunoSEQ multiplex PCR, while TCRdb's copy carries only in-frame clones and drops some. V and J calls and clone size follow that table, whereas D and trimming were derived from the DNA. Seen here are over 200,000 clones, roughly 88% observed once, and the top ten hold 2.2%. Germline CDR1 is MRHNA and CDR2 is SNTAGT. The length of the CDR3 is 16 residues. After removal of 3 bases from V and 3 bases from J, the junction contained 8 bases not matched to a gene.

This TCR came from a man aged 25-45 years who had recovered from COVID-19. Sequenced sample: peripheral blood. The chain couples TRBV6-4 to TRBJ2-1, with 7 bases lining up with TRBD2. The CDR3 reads CASSESGGGGYNEQFF. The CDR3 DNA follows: TGTGCCAGCAGTGAATCAGGCGGGGGAGGCTACAATGAGCAGTTCTTC.